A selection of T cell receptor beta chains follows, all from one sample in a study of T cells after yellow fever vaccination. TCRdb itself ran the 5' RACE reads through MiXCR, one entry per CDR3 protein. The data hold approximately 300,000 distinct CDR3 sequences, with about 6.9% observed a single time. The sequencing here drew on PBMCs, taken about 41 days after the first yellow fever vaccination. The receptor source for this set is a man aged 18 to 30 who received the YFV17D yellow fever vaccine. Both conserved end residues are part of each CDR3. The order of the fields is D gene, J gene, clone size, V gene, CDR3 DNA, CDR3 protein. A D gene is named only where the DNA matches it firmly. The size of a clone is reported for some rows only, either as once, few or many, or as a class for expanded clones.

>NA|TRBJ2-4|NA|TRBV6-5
TGTGCCAGCAGTTACTCATGGCAGAACATTCAGTACTTC
CASSYSWQNIQYF
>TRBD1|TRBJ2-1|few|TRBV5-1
TGCGCCAGCAGCTTGGGACAGGGGGGGATATATGAGCAGTTCTTC
CASSLGQGGIYEQFF
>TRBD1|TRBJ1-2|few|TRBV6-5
TGTGCCAGCAGTTACGCCTTGACAGGGTTTAACTATGGCTACACCTTC
CASSYALTGFNYGYTF
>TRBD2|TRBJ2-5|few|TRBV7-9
TGTGCCAGCAGCCCAGGGACTATGGAGACCCAGTACTTC
CASSPGTMETQYF
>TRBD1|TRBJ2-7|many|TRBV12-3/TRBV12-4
TGTGCCAGCAGACCCGACAGGGGCGGGTGGGAAGAGCAGTACTTC
CASRPDRGGWEEQYF
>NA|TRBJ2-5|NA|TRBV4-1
TGCGCCAGCAGCCCCACTCCCTGGGACCAAGAGACCCAGTACTTC
CASSPTPWDQETQYF
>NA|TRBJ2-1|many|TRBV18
TGTGCCAGCTCACAAAGGGGTAGCTCCTACAATGAGCAGTTCTTC
CASSQRGSSYNEQFF
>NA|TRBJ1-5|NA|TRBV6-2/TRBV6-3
TGTGCCAGCAGTTACTCGGGAGGGAGCAATCAGCCCCAGCATTTT
CASSYSGGSNQPQHF
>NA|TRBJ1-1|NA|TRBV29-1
TGCAGCGTCCGAGGGGGTGAAGCTTTCTTT
CSVRGGEAFF
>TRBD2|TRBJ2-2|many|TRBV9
TGTGCCAGCAGCGTCGGGGGGACTCAAGCCGGGGAGCTGTTTTTT
CASSVGGTQAGELFF
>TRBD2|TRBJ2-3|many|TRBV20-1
TGCAGTGCTAGAGAAAGGACTAGCGCGGGAGATACGCAGTATTTT
CSARERTSAGDTQYF
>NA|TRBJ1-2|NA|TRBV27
TGTGCCAGCAGTTTGGATGGAGGGCGAGGCTACACCTTC
CASSLDGGRGYTF
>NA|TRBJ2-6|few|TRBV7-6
TGTGCCAGCAGCACTACAGGGAACTCTGGGGCCAACGTCCTGACTTTC
CASSTTGNSGANVLTF
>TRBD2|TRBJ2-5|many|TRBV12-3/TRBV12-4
TGTGCCAGCAGTTCTAGCGGGGGCCCCGGGACCCAGTACTTC
CASSSSGGPGTQYF
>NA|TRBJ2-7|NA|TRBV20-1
TGCAGTGCTACGGAAACCGAGCAGTACTTC
CSATETEQYF
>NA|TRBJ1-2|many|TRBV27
TGTGCCAGCAGTTTAGCAGCAGGGGCCAACTATGGCTACACCTTC
CASSLAAGANYGYTF
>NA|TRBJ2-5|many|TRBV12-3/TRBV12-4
TGTGCCAGCAGTTTCGGGGGGCCCAGGGAGACCCAGTACTTC
CASSFGGPRETQYF
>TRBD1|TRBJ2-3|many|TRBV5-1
TGCGCCAGCAGCCTTGGGACAGGACGTGGGGGCACAGATACGCAGTATTTT
CASSLGTGRGGTDTQYF
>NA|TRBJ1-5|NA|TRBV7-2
TGTGCCAGCACCCTAAGGGGGGGGGATCAGCCCCAGCATTTT
CASTLRGGDQPQHF
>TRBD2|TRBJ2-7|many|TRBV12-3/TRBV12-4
TGTGCCAGCAGTTTTGTCCCCGGGGGGGAGCAGTACTTC
CASSFVPGGEQYF
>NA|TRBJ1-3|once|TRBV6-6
TGTGCCTCGTCCATCGGGGGAAACACCATATATTTT
CASSIGGNTIYF
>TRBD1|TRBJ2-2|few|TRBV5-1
TGCGCCAGCGGGACAGGAGAGAACACCGGGGAGCTGTTTTTT
CASGTGENTGELFF
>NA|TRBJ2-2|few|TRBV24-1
TGTGCCACCAGGAGGGGGGAGACCGGGGAGCTGTTTTTT
CATRRGETGELFF
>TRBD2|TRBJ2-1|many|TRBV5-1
TGCGCCAGCAGCTTGGCACTAGCGGCCTACAATGAGCAGTTCTTC
CASSLALAAYNEQFF
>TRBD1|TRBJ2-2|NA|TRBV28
TGTGCCAGCAGCAAAACCCAGACAGGGAGAACCGGGGAGCTGTTTTTT
CASSKTQTGRTGELFF
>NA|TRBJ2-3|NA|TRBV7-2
TGTGCCAGCAGCTTAGATTGGTCCACAGATACGCAGTATTTT
CASSLDWSTDTQYF
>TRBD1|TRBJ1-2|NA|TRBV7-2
TGTGCCAGCAGCTTTATCCGGGACAGGGCGGGCTACACCTTC
CASSFIRDRAGYTF
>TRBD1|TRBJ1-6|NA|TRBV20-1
TGCAGTGCTAGAGACCCTAGACAGGGGGCAGTTAATTCACCCCTCCACTTT
CSARDPRQGAVNSPLHF
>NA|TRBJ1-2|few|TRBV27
TGTGCCAGCAGTTGGGGCAGAGGGGGGGATGGCTACACCTTC
CASSWGRGGDGYTF
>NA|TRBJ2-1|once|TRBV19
TGTGCCAGTAGCAAGCTACAGGGCCTCCGAGGGGATGAGCAGTTCTTC
CASSKLQGLRGDEQFF
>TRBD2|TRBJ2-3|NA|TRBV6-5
TGTGCCAGCAGTTACTCTTGGGGCGGGGGGGGCCGGGATACGCAGTATTTT
CASSYSWGGGGRDTQYF
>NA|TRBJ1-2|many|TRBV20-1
TGCAGTGCGAGAACCAGTGGGAACTATGGCTACACCTTC
CSARTSGNYGYTF
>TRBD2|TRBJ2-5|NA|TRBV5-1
TGCGCCAGCAGCCCCCTCCCTAGCGGGGGCGCGGAGACCCAGTACTTC
CASSPLPSGGAETQYF
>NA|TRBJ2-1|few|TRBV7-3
TGTGCCAGCAGCTTATCCGGGACCGTCTCCTACAATGAGCAGTTCTTC
CASSLSGTVSYNEQFF
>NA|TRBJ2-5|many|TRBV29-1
TGCAGCGCTGGGGTAGGGGAGACCCAGTACTTC
CSAGVGETQYF
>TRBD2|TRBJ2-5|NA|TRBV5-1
TGCGCCAGCAGCTTGGAAGCGGGGACTCGAGAGACCCAGTACTTC
CASSLEAGTRETQYF
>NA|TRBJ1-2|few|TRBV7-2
TGTGCCAGCAGCAGGGACTATCAGGGGTATGGCTACACCTTC
CASSRDYQGYGYTF